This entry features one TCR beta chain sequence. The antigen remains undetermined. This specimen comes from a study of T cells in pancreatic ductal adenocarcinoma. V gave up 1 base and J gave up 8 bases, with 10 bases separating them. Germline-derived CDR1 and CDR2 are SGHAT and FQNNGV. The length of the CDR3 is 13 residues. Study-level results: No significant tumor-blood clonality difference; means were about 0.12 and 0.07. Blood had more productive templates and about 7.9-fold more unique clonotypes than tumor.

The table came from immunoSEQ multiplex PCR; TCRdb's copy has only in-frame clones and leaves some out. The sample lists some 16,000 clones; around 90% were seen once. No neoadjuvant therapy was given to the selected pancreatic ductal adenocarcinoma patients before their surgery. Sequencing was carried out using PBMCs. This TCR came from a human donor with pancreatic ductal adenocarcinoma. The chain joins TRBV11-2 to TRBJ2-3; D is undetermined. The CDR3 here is CASSLGGDFTQYF. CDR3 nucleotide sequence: TGTGCCAGCAGCTTAGGAGGCGACTTTACGCAGTATTTT.